What follows describes a single TCR beta chain. Original data processing: Reference gene primer amplification gave estimated nucleated cell counts. The method was immunoSEQ multiplex PCR; TCRdb's version includes in-frame clones alone and lacks a portion of them. V, J and clone size reflect that table, while D and trimming were determined from the DNA. The sample lists under 150,000 clones, roughly 85% occurring once. This entry belongs to a study of blood T cell repertoires in COVID-19. For the study at large: Donors in the United States, Italy and Spain gave samples during acute or convalescent COVID-19. PBMCs, B-cell-depleted T cells, or T cells provided the cDNA or gDNA that made up the material.

V gave up 3 bases and J gave up 4 bases, with 13 bases separating them. CDR1 is LNHDA and CDR2 is SQIVND in the germline V gene (reference sequence). The CDR3 loop spans 16 amino acids. This TCR derives from a man in his forties with acute or convalescent COVID-19. The chain uses TRBV19 and TRBJ1-6; a weak D match, TRBD1 (6 bases). Material: peripheral blood. This chain's CDR3 is CASSMTRGGYNSPLHF. For the CDR3, the DNA is TGTGCCAGTAGTATGACAAGGGGGGGATATAATTCACCCCTCCACTTT.